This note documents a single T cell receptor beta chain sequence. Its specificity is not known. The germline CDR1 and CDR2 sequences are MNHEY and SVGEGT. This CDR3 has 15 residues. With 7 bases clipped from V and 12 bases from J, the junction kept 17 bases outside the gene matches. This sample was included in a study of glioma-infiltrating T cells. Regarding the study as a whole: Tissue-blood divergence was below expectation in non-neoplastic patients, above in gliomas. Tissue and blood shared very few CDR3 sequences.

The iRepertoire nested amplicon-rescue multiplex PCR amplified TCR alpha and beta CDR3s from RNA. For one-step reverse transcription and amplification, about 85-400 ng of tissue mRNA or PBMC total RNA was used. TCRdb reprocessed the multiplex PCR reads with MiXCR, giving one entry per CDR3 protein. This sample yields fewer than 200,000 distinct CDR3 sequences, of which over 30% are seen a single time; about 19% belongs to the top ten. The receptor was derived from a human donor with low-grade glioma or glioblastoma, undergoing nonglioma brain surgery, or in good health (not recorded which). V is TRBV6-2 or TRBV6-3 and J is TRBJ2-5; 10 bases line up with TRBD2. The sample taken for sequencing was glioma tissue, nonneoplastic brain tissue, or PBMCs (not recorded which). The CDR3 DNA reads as TGTGCCAGCAATACTAGCGGGACTAACCAAGAGACAAAGTACTTC. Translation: CASNTSGTNQETKYF.